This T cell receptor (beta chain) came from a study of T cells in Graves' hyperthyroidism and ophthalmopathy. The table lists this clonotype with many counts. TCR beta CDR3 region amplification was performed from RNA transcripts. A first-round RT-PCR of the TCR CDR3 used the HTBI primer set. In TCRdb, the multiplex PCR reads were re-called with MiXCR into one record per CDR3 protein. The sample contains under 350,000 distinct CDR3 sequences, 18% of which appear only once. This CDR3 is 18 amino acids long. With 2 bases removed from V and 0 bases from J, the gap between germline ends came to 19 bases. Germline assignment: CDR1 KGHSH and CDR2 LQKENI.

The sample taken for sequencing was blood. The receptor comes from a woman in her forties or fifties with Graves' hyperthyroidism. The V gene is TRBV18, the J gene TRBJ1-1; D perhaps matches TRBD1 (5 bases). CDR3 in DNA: TGTGCCAGCTCACCAAACCCGACAGCACAGAGGGTGAACACTGAAGCTTTCTTT. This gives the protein CASSPNPTAQRVNTEAFF. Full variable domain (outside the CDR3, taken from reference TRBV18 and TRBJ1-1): NAGVMQNPRHLVRRRGQEARLRCSPMKGHSHVYWYRQLPEEGLKFMVYLQKENIIDESGMPKERFSAEFPKEGPSILRIQQVVRGDSAAYFCASSPNPTAQRVNTEAFFGQGTRLTVV.